This T cell receptor beta chain appears in the sequencing data of a study of cytomegalovirus exposure and HLA in healthy donors. PCR primers comprised 60 Vbeta and 13 Jbeta primers. Libraries were prepared by immunoSEQ multiplex PCR; TCRdb keeps only in-frame clonotypes and omits some of them. The profile covers about 85,000 clones, with around 74% appearing a single time and approximately 2% taken by the ten largest. The table lists this clone with a few counts. What it binds is unknown. Study-wide points: In a later analysis, parvovirus B19, influenza, CMV and Epstein-Barr virus appeared linked to several top co-occurrence clusters. By a later analysis, the bulk of CMV-associated TCR beta chains appeared HLA-restricted.

The CDR3 sequence is 15 residues long. Germline trimming cut 3 bases from V and 2 bases from J; bases unmatched to any gene: 6. From germline, CDR1 is MDHEN and CDR2 SYDVKM. This chain uses TRBV28 with TRBJ2-7, with TRBD1 matching 8 bases. Sequenced input: PBMCs. This receptor was taken from a boy aged 10-17 years in good health and CMV-seronegative. CDR3 in DNA: TGTGCCAGCAGTTTGACAGGGGCCATCCCCTACGAGCAGTACTTC. Its protein product is CASSLTGAIPYEQYF.